These T cell receptor beta chains were read from a single sample in a study of tumor-infiltrating lymphocytes in oesophageal squamous cell carcinoma. TCRdb passed the PCR reads through MiXCR, listing each CDR3 protein once. The sample includes about 13,000 distinct CDR3 sequences, 51% of them seen just once. The sequenced sample was blood. The receptors were gathered from a female donor with esophageal squamous cell carcinoma. Both conserved end residues are part of each CDR3. Clone sizes are given selectively: once, few, many, or a class where the clone is expanded.

v_gene	abundance	j_gene	len	CDR3aa
TRBV20-1	many	TRBJ2-6	13	CSAARSGANVLTF
TRBV3-1	few	TRBJ1-2	13	CASRGQTGYGYTF
TRBV6-1	-	TRBJ2-7	13	CASSPGTPGEQYF
TRBV7-6	medium-sized	TRBJ2-7	15	CASSLSGLSVNEQYF
TRBV7-2	-	-	14	CASSSSGRGETQYF
TRBV7-3	-	TRBJ2-3	12	CASSSSSGTQYF
TRBV28	many	TRBJ2-7	15	CASSLPAGIPYEQYF
TRBV28	-	-	19	CASSSTFKDGTGGGDEQYF
TRBV6-1	medium-sized	TRBJ2-1	13	CASSPQPHNEQFF
TRBV7-3	-	TRBJ2-3	15	CASSSQLAGTDTQYF
TRBV4-1	many	TRBJ1-2	15	CASSQGIGQLYGYTF
TRBV6-2/TRBV6-3	-	-	15	CASSYSRQINYGYTF
TRBV5-1	medium-sized	TRBJ2-5	13	CASSSGRIGDQYF
TRBV7-5	-	TRBJ2-3	15	CISVPEGLPVDEQYF
TRBV19	many	TRBJ2-1	13	CASSMLRGNEQFF
TRBV11-1	-	TRBJ2-2	14	CASSRLVGAGELFF